The clone carrying this T cell receptor beta chain has a count of ten or more. The read finishes 3 residues shy of the CDR3 end, and the germline J gene is used to complete it. With V trimmed by 2 bases and J by 0 bases, 8 bases remained unmatched. The CDR3 length is 16 residues. Germline V gene data show CDR1 as SGHRS and CDR2 as YFSETQ. The data originate from a study of T cell clonality in common variable immunodeficiency. The method was immunoSEQ multiplex PCR; TCRdb's version includes in-frame clones alone and lacks a portion of them. The repertoire consists of about 52,000 clones, none detected only once.

The receptor was derived from a person between 18 and 75 years old in good health. V gene TRBV5-1 combines with J gene TRBJ2-7; TRBD2 agrees at 7 bases. The sequencing sample was made of peripheral blood mononuclear cells. CDR3 sequence: CASSLSSGTFSYEQYF. The CDR3 bases that were read are TGCGCCAGCAGCTTATCAAGCGGGACTTTCTCCTACGAG.